A single sample is the source of the 22 T cell receptor beta chains below, sequenced in a study of cytomegalovirus exposure and HLA in healthy donors. PCR primers comprised 60 Vbeta and 13 Jbeta primers. The assay was immunoSEQ multiplex PCR, and TCRdb's table has in-frame clones only and misses some. The table records approximately 150,000 clones, 70% to 85% of them present only once. What was sequenced was PBMCs. The receptors derive from a middle-aged man in good health and CMV-seronegative.

The rearrangement joins TRBV23-1 to TRBJ2-2, with D uncertain. TRBV23-1 is an ORF for which the function is uncertain. This CDR3 has 15 residues. V shed 3 bases and J shed 3 bases, with 11 bases lying between them. The CDR3 loop is CASSQGRKDTGELFF. Written as DNA, the CDR3 is TGCGCCAGCAGTCAGGGCAGGAAAGACACCGGGGAGCTGTTTTTT.

V and J are TRBV2 and TRBJ2-7; no clear D. The CDR3 is 12 amino acids. Germline V gene lookup returns CDR1 SNHLY and CDR2 FYNNEI. The ends were cut back, 4 bases at V and 5 bases at J, with 9 bases in the middle. CDR3: CASSVTTDEQYF. Here the CDR3 DNA reads TGTGCCAGCAGTGTCACTACCGACGAGCAGTACTTC.

The chain joins TRBV5-1 to TRBJ2-1; 10 bases align to TRBD2. V was pared by 2 bases and J by 0 bases, with 8 bases of the junction left unmatched. In germline, CDR1 is SGHRS, CDR2 YFSETQ. This CDR3 contains 18 residues. The CDR3 DNA follows: TGCGCCAGCAGCTTCGCATCTAGCGGGGGTTCCTCCTACAATGAGCAGTTCTTC. As protein: CASSFASSGGSSYNEQFF.

The chain carries TRBV7-2 and TRBJ2-1; D gene unclear. Germline V gene sequence: CDR1 SGHTA, CDR2 FQGNSA. There are 13 residues in the CDR3. Trimming shortened V by 3 bases and J by 10 bases, and 13 bases separated the two germline ends. In DNA, the CDR3 is TGTGCCAGCAGCTTTTTGGTTTATGGCGAGCAGTTCTTC. Its protein is CASSFLVYGEQFF. Drawing the rest from reference TRBV7-2 and TRBJ2-1, the complete variable domain is GAGVSQSPSNKVTEKGKDVELRCDPISGHTALYWYRQSLGQGLEFLIYFQGNSAPDKSGLPSDRFSAERTGGSVSTLTIQRTQQEDSAVYLCASSFLVYGEQFFGPGTRLTVL.

The V and J genes are TRBV30 and TRBJ2-5; D not resolved. The end of the DNA is better explained by TRBJ2-7, so the J call may be wrong. The CDR3 is 11 amino acids. Per germline, CDR1 GTSNPN and CDR2 SVGIG (reference sequence). The CDR3 DNA is TGTGCCTGGATTCGAAACTACGAGCAGTACTTC. Encoded protein: CAWIRNYEQYF.

The chain has TRBV4-2 and TRBJ2-2, with 9 bases that match TRBD2. The junction had 4 bases not matched to a gene; V was cut back by 1 base and J by 4 bases. Germline CDR1 and CDR2: LGHNA and YNFKEQ. This CDR3 has 16 amino acids. CDR3 bases: TGTGCCAGCAGCCAAGGCGGGGGGGCCTTCACCGGGGAGCTGTTTTTT. Protein product: CASSQGGGAFTGELFF.

The chain is built from TRBV10-1 and TRBJ2-7, with TRBD1 matching over 8 bases. The CDR3 contains 14 residues. Looked up from germline, CDR1 is WNHNN and CDR2 is SYGVQD (reference sequence). With 2 bases clipped from V and 6 bases from J, the junction kept 6 bases outside the gene matches. In DNA, the CDR3 is TGCGCCAGCAGTGAGCCCCGACAGGGGAGCGAGCAGTACTTC. Amino acid sequence: CASSEPRQGSEQYF.

The chain combines TRBV5-4 with TRBJ2-3; maybe TRBD1 (7 bases). Trimming shortened V by 10 bases and J by 4 bases, and 13 bases separated the two germline ends. In germline, CDR1 is SGHNT, CDR2 YYREEE (reference sequence). CDR3 length: 12 amino acids. DNA for the CDR3: TGTGCCGGGGGGACAGAAGCAGATACGCAGTATTTT. Translation gives CAGGTEADTQYF. The full variable domain, with the rest looked up from reference TRBV5-4 and TRBJ2-3, is ETGVTQSPTHLIKTRGQQVTLRCSSQSGHNTVSWYQQALGQGPQFIFQYYREEENGRGNFPPRFSGLQFPNYSSELNVNALELDDSALYLCAGGTEADTQYFGPGTRLTVL.

This clone occurred a few times. J is TRBJ2-3 and V is TRBV7-2, with TRBD2 matching over 7 bases. This CDR3 is built from 15 residues. Germline CDR1 SGHTA, CDR2 FQGNSA. Unmatched junction bases numbered 3, after V lost 1 base and J lost 2 bases. CDR3 nucleotide sequence: TGTGCCAGCAGCTTAGGAGCGGGGTTCACAGATACGCAGTATTTT. Amino acids: CASSLGAGFTDTQYF.

The rearrangement uses TRBV27 and TRBJ2-5; TRBD1 matches at 11 bases. The J call is doubtful: the DNA matches TRBJ2-7 better. From germline, CDR1 is MNHEY and CDR2 SMNVEV (reference sequence). The CDR3 totals 13 residues. The CDR3 protein is CASTPGTGGEQYF. CDR3 DNA sequence: TGTGCCAGCACCCCCGGGACAGGGGGCGAGCAGTACTTC.

The chain links TRBV7-9 to TRBJ2-2; TRBD1 aligns across 9 bases. CDR1 and CDR2 (germline): SEHNR, FQNEAQ (reference sequence). V trimming: 5 bases; J trimming: 4 bases; junction bases outside the gene matches: 5. The CDR3 has 15 amino acids. The CDR3 region is CASSMGQGSTGELFF. The DNA for the CDR3 is TGTGCCAGCAGCATGGGACAGGGAAGCACCGGGGAGCTGTTTTTT.

This chain joins TRBV15 and TRBJ2-1; 15 bases line up with TRBD2. The germline V gene has CDR1 LNHNV and CDR2 YYDKDF (reference sequence). V was pared by 5 bases and J by 0 bases, with 5 bases of the junction left unmatched. The CDR3 has 18 amino acids. The CDR3 protein is CATSAGLAGGTSYNEQFF. In nucleotides, the CDR3 is TGTGCCACCAGCGCGGGACTAGCGGGGGGCACCTCCTACAATGAGCAGTTCTTC.

There are a few counts of this clone. The CDR3 sequence is CASSTQGANTEAFF. The CDR3 DNA reads TGTGCCAGCAGCACACAGGGGGCGAACACTGAAGCTTTCTTT. This chain joins TRBV5-6 and TRBJ1-1, with 9 bases that match TRBD1. Germline assignment: CDR1 SGHDT and CDR2 YYEEEE. There are 14 residues in the CDR3. V lost 4 bases to trimming and J lost 1 base; unmatched junction nucleotides: 2.

The sample holds a few counts of this clone. The chain employs TRBV5-4 and TRBJ1-2, with D hard to call. CDR1 and CDR2 (germline): SGHNT, YYREEE (reference sequence). V gave up 4 bases and J gave up 8 bases, with 12 bases separating them. The CDR3 runs to 12 residues. CDR3 protein: CASSLVTVGYTF. CDR3 coding DNA: TGTGCCAGCAGCCTGGTAACGGTCGGCTACACCTTC.

The gene calls are TRBV5-1 and TRBJ1-2; D ambiguous. This CDR3 spans 15 amino acids. Germline V gives CDR1 SGHRS, CDR2 YFSETQ. Trimming shortened V by 0 bases and J by 7 bases, and 16 bases separated the two germline ends. CDR3 sequence (DNA): TGCGCCAGCAGCTTGGACGGGGTGACAATGGTTGGCTACACCTTC. Residues: CASSLDGVTMVGYTF.

The chain links TRBV9 to TRBJ1-3; tentative D call: TRBD1 (6 bases). CDR1 and CDR2 (germline): SGDLS, YYNGEE. Deletions cut 3 bases from V and 4 bases from J, with 17 bases between. This CDR3 has 16 amino acids. Here the CDR3 DNA reads TGTGCCAGCAGCGAAGCCTCCGGGACAAGAGGAAACACCATATATTTT. Translating gives CASSEASGTRGNTIYF.

The gene calls are TRBV7-7 and TRBJ1-6; 9 nucleotides agree with TRBD1. The CDR3 has 13 amino acids. Germline loops: CDR1 SSHAT, CDR2 FNYEAQ (reference sequence). The CDR3 DNA reads TGTGCTAGCCGACAGGGGGTGAATTCACCCCTCCACTTT. Translation gives CASRQGVNSPLHF.

V usage is TRBV5-8 and J usage is TRBJ1-5, with D unclear. This CDR3 region has 15 residues. Germline V gives CDR1 SGHTS, CDR2 YDEGEE. Trimming cost V 0 bases and J 6 bases, with 13 bases left between them. In DNA form, the CDR3 reads TGTGCCAGCAGCTTGGAAATGAGCTTTGGTCAGCCCCAGCATTTT. The encoded protein is CASSLEMSFGQPQHF.

The rearrangement uses TRBV19 and TRBJ2-3; 8 bases fit TRBD1. Germline CDR1 LNHDA, CDR2 SQIVND (reference sequence). The V segment lost 5 bases and the J segment 2 bases; nucleotides outside the gene matches: 6. The CDR3 is made up of 15 amino acids. The CDR3 region has the DNA TGTGCCAGTAGTGCCACAGGGGGTAACACAGATACGCAGTATTTT. Encoded protein: CASSATGGNTDTQYF.

This chain joins TRBV4-1 and TRBJ2-7; TRBD2 aligns across 7 bases. CDR1 is MGHRA and CDR2 is YSYEKL in the germline V gene. The trim removed 1 base at V and 6 bases at J, leaving 9 bases unmatched. The CDR3 is made up of 15 amino acids. The CDR3 loop is CASSQGAGESGEQYF. The CDR3 nucleotides are TGCGCCAGCAGCCAAGGGGCGGGGGAATCGGGCGAGCAGTACTTC.

V and J are TRBV5-1 and TRBJ2-1; 8 bases match TRBD2. The V gene end was trimmed by 3 bases and the J gene end by 4 bases; junction bases not matched to a gene: 9. The V gene's germline CDR1 is SGHRS and CDR2 YFSETQ. This CDR3 is built from 16 residues. The CDR3 coding sequence is TGCGCCAGCAGCTGGTCTCCAGCGGGGGAGTACAATGAGCAGTTCTTC. This translates into CASSWSPAGEYNEQFF.

J is TRBJ1-2 and V is TRBV29-1; unclear D gene. This CDR3 has 14 amino acids. V was pared by 6 bases and J by 4 bases, with 18 bases between. Germline lookup yields CDR1 SQVTM and CDR2 ANQGSEA. The CDR3 DNA reads TGCAGCGTAGCGGACCCGGGCGGTAGCTATGGCTACACCTTC. Encoded protein: CSVADPGGSYGYTF. Full variable domain (missing parts from reference TRBV29-1 and TRBJ1-2): SAVISQKPSRDICQRGTSLTIQCQVDSQVTMMFWYRQQPGQSLTLIATANQGSEATYESGFVIDKFPISRPNLTFSTLTVSNMSPEDSSIYLCSVADPGGSYGYTFGSGTRLTVV.